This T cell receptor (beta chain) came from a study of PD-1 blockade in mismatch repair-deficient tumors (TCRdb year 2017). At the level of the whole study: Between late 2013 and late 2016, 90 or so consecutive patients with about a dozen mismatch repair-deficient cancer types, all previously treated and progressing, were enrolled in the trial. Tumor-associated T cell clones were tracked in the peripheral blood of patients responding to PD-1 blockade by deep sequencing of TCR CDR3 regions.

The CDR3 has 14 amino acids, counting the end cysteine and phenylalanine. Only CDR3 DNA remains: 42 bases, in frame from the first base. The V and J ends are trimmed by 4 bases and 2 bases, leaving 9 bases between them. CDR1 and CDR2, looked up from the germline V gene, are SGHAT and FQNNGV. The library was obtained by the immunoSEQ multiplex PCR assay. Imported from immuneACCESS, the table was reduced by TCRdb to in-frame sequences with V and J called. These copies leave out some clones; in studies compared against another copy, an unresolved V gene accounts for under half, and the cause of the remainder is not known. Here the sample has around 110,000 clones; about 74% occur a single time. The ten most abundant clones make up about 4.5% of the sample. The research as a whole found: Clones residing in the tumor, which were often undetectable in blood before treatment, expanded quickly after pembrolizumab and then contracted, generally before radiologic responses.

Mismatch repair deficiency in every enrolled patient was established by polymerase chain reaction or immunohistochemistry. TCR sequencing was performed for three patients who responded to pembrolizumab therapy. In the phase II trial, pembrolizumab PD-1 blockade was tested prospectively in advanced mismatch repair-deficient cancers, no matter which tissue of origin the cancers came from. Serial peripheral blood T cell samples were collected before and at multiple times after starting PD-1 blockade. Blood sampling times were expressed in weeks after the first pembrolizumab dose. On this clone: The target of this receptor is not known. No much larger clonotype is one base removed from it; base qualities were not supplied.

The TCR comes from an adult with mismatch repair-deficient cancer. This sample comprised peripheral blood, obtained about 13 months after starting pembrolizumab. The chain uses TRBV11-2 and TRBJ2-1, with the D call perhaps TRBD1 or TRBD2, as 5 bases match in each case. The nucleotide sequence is TGTGCCAGCAGCTCATCGGGACCCTACAATGAGCAGTTCTTC. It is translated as CASSSSGPYNEQFF.